The present T cell receptor (beta chain) was sequenced within a study of post-analysis software for immune sequencing data. The TCR beta cDNA libraries carried unique molecular identifiers. From the PCR reads, TCRdb called clonotypes with MiXCR, one entry per CDR3 protein. The sample has 350,000 to 500,000 distinct CDR3 sequences, approximately 42% seen once; the top ten hold under 9%. Study-wide results and limits: Comparison of patients with controls showed about 5 TRBV segments more frequent in patients, TRBV5-6, TRBV5-1 and TRBV20-1 among them. Analysis by F measure revealed that same-batch samples clustered strongly together. When compared against controls, multiple sclerosis patients showed significantly lower normalized Chao1 diversity.

Per germline, CDR1 DFQATT and CDR2 SNEGSKA (reference sequence). Trimming removed 1 base from V and 2 bases from J, with 6 bases in between. The CDR3 covers 13 residues. Comments on this clonotype: Its antigen is currently unknown.

Sequencing was carried out using blood. This clonotype was obtained from a girl aged 2-15 years with multiple sclerosis. V usage is TRBV20-1 and J usage is TRBJ2-1, with D hard to call. The CDR3, as DNA: TGCAGTGCTAGAGCTAGAACCTACAATGAGCAGTTCTTC. This codes for CSARARTYNEQFF.